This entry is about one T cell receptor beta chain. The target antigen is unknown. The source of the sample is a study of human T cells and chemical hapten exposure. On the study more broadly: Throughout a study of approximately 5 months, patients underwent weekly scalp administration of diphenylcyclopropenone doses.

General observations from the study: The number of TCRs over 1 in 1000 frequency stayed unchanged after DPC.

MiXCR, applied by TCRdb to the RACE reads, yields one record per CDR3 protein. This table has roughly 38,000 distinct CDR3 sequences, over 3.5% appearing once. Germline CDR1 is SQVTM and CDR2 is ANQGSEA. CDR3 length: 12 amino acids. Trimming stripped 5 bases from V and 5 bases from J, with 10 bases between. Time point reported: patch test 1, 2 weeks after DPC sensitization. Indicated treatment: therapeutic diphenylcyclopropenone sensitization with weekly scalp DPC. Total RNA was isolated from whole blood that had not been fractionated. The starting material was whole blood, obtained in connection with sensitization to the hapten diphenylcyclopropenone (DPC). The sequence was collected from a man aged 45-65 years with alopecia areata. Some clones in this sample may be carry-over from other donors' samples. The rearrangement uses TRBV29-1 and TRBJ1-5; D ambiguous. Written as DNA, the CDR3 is TGCAGCGTTCAATCCGTCGATCAGCCCCAGCATTTT. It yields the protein CSVQSVDQPQHF.